This TCR beta chain was retrieved from a study of identical twins. Study-wide results and limits: There was more out-of-frame TCR alpha sharing in monozygotic twins than models estimated. A cross-sectional statistical analysis, not follow-up of the same donors, supported the conclusions. Twins' excess sharing was less marked for out-of-frame beta sequences.

As regards this clonotype: The antigen remains unidentified.

The V gene lost 4 bases and the J gene lost 4 bases, with 19 bases spanning the gap. The CDR3 has 16 residues. From germline, CDR1 is MGHDK and CDR2 SYGVNS. Donors uniformly comprised healthy Caucasians. TCRdb called the 5' RACE reads again in MiXCR, with one record for every CDR3 protein. This table has some 660,000 distinct CDR3 sequences, around 8.3% appearing once. The data also belong to a second study, concerning yellow fever vaccine responses in identical twins.

The rearrangement links TRBV25-1 to TRBJ1-2; D ambiguous. Sequencing was carried out using PBMCs. The receptor was derived from a woman aged 18-30 years in good health. CDR3 DNA sequence: TGTGCCAGCAGTGGAGGCGTGGGCGAGCGATCCTATGGCTACACCTTC. As protein: CASSGGVGERSYGYTF.